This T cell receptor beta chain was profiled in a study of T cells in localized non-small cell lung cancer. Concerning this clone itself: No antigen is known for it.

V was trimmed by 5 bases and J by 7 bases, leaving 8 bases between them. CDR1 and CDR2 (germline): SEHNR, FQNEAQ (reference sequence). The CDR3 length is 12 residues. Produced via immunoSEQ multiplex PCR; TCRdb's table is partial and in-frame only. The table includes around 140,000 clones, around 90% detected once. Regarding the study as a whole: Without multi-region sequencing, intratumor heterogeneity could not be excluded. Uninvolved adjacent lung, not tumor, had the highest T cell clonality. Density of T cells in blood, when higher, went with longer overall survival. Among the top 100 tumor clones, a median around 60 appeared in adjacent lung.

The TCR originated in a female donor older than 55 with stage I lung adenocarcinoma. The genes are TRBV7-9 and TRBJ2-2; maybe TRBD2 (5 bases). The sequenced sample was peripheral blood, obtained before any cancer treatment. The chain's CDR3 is CASSRTGGELFF. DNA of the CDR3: TGTGCCAGCAGCCGGACTGGCGGGGAGCTGTTTTTT.